This TCR beta chain was profiled in a study of Ad26.COV2.S vaccination and SARS-CoV-2 variants. In the study overall: The authors gave Ad26.COV2.S intramuscularly, either once or twice 56 days apart.

TCRdb keeps only in-frame clones here, not all; method: immunoSEQ multiplex PCR. The repertoire includes roughly 700,000 clones, about 89% of them detected once, and approximately 1.5% sits in the top ten. Treatment of the sample: roughly 20 received Ad26.COV2.S at low or high dose, single or two shots; several received placebo; per-sample allocation not given. Collection of the samples took place on day 63 after the first injection of vaccine or placebo. An Ad26 vector expressing Wuhan-strain SARS-CoV-2 spike constituted the vaccine. Germline CDR1 and CDR2: SQVTM and ANQGSEA. The CDR3 is 13 amino acids. V shed 8 bases and J shed 0 bases, with 11 bases lying between them.

This receptor was identified in a person between 18 and 65 years old who received the Ad26.COV2.S COVID-19 vaccine or a placebo. V is TRBV29-1 and J is TRBJ2-1; TRBD1 might be the D (6 bases). The specimen comprised peripheral blood, sampled in a trial of Ad26.COV2.S vaccine versus placebo. CDR3 in DNA: TGCAGCAGTGCCAGGGGCTCCTACAATGAGCAGTTCTTC. Amino acid sequence: CSSARGSYNEQFF.